This T cell receptor beta chain was obtained from a study of Ad26.COV2.S vaccination and SARS-CoV-2 variants. The CDR3 length is 12 residues. Per the germline V gene, CDR1 is MDHEN and CDR2 is SYDVKM. With 7 bases removed from V and 4 bases from J, the gap between germline ends came to 8 bases. Treatment described: roughly 18 received Ad26.COV2.S at low or high dose, single or two shots; about five received placebo; per-sample allocation not given. Collection of the samples took place on day 63 after the first injection of vaccine or placebo. Using immunoSEQ multiplex PCR, the repertoire was profiled, and TCRdb retains in-frame clones only, with some absent. The top ten clones hold roughly 4% of a sample with about 440,000 clones, 80% to 95% of them seen once.

The chain combines TRBV28 with TRBJ2-1; D might be TRBD2 (6 bases). The specimen comprised peripheral blood, sampled in a trial of Ad26.COV2.S vaccine versus placebo. The sequence came from a person between 18 and 59 years old who received the Ad26.COV2.S COVID-19 vaccine or a placebo. This chain's CDR3 is CASTGVYNEQFF. The CDR3 coding sequence is TGTGCCAGCACGGGAGTTTACAATGAGCAGTTCTTC.